This is a list of T cell receptor beta chains from one sample in a study of vaccination and CD4 T cells after COVID-19. No antigens are known for them. Via MiXCR, TCRdb re-called the PCR reads, giving one row per CDR3 protein. The repertoire consists of 8,000 to 10,000 distinct CDR3 sequences, with less than 40% occurring once and the leading ten covering more than 25%. Sequencing was carried out using cultured CD4+ T cells from blood. These receptors were taken from a human donor with COVID-19. CDR3s include the opening cysteine and the closing phenylalanine or tryptophan. Fields, in order: V gene, J gene, CDR3 protein.

v_gene: TRBV2
j_gene: TRBJ2-5
CDR3aa: CASRTAVTQYF

v_gene: TRBV20-1
j_gene: TRBJ1-3
CDR3aa: CSAREGAPNGNTIYF

v_gene: TRBV27
j_gene: TRBJ2-2
CDR3aa: CASSLLAHTGELFF

v_gene: TRBV2
j_gene: TRBJ2-1
CDR3aa: CASTGGASYNEQFF

v_gene: TRBV28
j_gene: TRBJ1-5
CDR3aa: CASSTPNRGNNQPQHF

v_gene: TRBV5-4
j_gene: TRBJ2-5
CDR3aa: CASSLIGRGGGEETQYF

v_gene: TRBV10-3
j_gene: TRBJ1-1
CDR3aa: CAILALTEAFF

v_gene: TRBV15
j_gene: TRBJ2-1
CDR3aa: CATNTFKQGNEQFF

v_gene: TRBV29-1
j_gene: TRBJ2-3
CDR3aa: CSVDLGQADTQYF

v_gene: TRBV6-5
j_gene: TRBJ2-6
CDR3aa: CASSYPGRGSVLTF

v_gene: TRBV20-1
j_gene: TRBJ1-1
CDR3aa: CSAGPDTEAFF

v_gene: TRBV7-8
j_gene: TRBJ1-4
CDR3aa: CASSSREWAGEKLFF

v_gene: TRBV6-2/TRBV6-3
j_gene: TRBJ2-5
CDR3aa: CASSYWQGETQYF

v_gene: TRBV20-1
j_gene: TRBJ2-5
CDR3aa: CSARVPAGGVEAQYF

v_gene: TRBV15
j_gene: TRBJ2-4
CDR3aa: CATSRGGTGAENIQYF

v_gene: TRBV6-1
j_gene: TRBJ1-3
CDR3aa: CASMGQPSGNTIYF

v_gene: TRBV9
j_gene: TRBJ2-1
CDR3aa: CASSASGGLGWFF

v_gene: TRBV5-1
j_gene: TRBJ1-1
CDR3aa: CASSSHAGQTEAFF

v_gene: TRBV7-3
j_gene: TRBJ2-7
CDR3aa: CASSLRQGGEQYF

v_gene: TRBV7-2
j_gene: TRBJ2-2
CDR3aa: CASSLAGGRAGELFF

v_gene: TRBV11-2
j_gene: TRBJ1-2
CDR3aa: CASSLVSGRDGYTF

v_gene: TRBV25-1
j_gene: TRBJ2-7
CDR3aa: CASSESVRATYEQYF

v_gene: TRBV7-9
j_gene: TRBJ2-3
CDR3aa: CASSRSETSGASPPRRTDTQYF